This entry is about one T cell receptor beta chain. Its cognate antigen is unknown. This sample was included in a study of shared clonotypes between healthy human individuals. Overall study context: The plates for each donor numbered three CD4 naive, three CD4 memory, two CD8 naive and one CD8 memory. Overall study results and limits: Rarefaction demonstrated incomplete sorted-subset sequencing despite large depth. The four-donor shared clonotypes exceeded non-shared clonotypes in generation probability, with non-shared ones scoring lower. Sequencing depth was predicted to influence how clonotypes are shared among donors.

V was cut by 6 bases and J by 2 bases, with 17 bases left in between. The CDR3 covers 15 residues. Per germline, CDR1 SGDLS and CDR2 YYNGEE. Clones were read by immunoSEQ multiplex PCR, and TCRdb kept only the in-frame ones, dropping some. The profile shows some 2.3 million clones, approximately 95% of them singletons. The sequence came from a man aged 18 to 29 in good health. Some clones in this sample may be carry-over from other donors' samples. The specimen was naive CD4+ T cells from PBMCs. Described subset: CD45RA+ positively selected. The J gene is TRBJ1-2, the V gene TRBV9; no clear D gene. The CDR3: CASTPLGESNYGYTF. CDR3 coding DNA: TGTGCCAGCACCCCTCTGGGCGAATCCAACTATGGCTACACCTTC.